This T cell receptor beta chain emerged from a study of blood T cell repertoires in COVID-19. Study background: COVID-19 samples collected from the United States, Italy and Spain covered acute and convalescent phases.

The cohort comprised adults aged 18 to 89 years residing in approximately 25 US areas. Clinical histories supplied by participants themselves formed the basis of cohort assignment. Germline CDR1 reads SGHRS; CDR2 reads YFSETQ. Unmatched junction bases numbered 5, after V lost 4 bases and J lost 0 bases. The CDR3 spans 15 residues. Per the authors' pipeline: Reference gene primer amplification yielded estimated nucleated cell counts. Using immunoSEQ multiplex PCR, the repertoire was profiled, and TCRdb retains in-frame clones only, with some absent. The V and J calls and the clone size are those of that table, but D and trimming were determined from the DNA. The sample carries around 250,000 clones, 88% recorded once.

The chain is built from TRBV5-1 and TRBJ1-2; TRBD1 matches at 8 bases. Sequenced sample: PBMCs or T cells enriched from blood (not recorded which). The sequence came from a woman in her thirties or forties with acute COVID-19. The CDR3, as DNA: TGCGCCAGCAGCCAGGGGGCGATGGCTAACTATGGCTACACCTTC. This encodes CASSQGAMANYGYTF.